This TCR beta chain was sequenced during a study of early T cells in non-severe SARS-CoV-2 infection. TCRdb reanalysed the 5' RACE reads using MiXCR and keeps one entry per CDR3 protein. The sample includes 80,000 to 100,000 distinct CDR3 sequences, roughly an eighth of them seen just once. V shed 5 bases and J shed 6 bases, with 11 bases lying between them. The CDR3 covers 13 residues. Germline assignment: CDR1 SGHAT and CDR2 FQNNGV. The chain carries TRBV11-2 and TRBJ2-4, with D unresolved. Input material: whole blood. The source of this sequence is an adult who was a healthcare worker with PCR-confirmed SARS-CoV-2 infection or an uninfected control (not recorded which). In DNA, the CDR3 is TGTGCCAGCAGCACGGACCCTTTAAACATTCAGTACTTC. Amino acid sequence: CASSTDPLNIQYF.